This T cell receptor (beta chain) was retrieved from a study of identifying expanded T cells in peripheral blood. Overall study results and limits: Differentially abundant clones: 0.95 to 1.5 between replicates, 16.4 at around 14 days, 18 to 20 at four. Roughly 2-week clone count variance significantly increased as total template count grew.

Method: immunoSEQ multiplex PCR; TCRdb's copy keeps in-frame clones and lacks some. The repertoire holds 50,000 to 65,000 clones, with under 85% as singletons. This clone was seen just once. Its matching antigen is unknown. Collection occurred without any documented infections or immune events in donors. Germline V gene data show CDR1 as MNHEY and CDR2 as SMNVEV (reference sequence). The V end was cut by 5 bases, the J end by 9 bases, with 16 bases between. The CDR3 sequence is 14 residues long. This TCR was sampled from a person between 18 and 75 years old in good health. The sequenced sample consisted of blood. The chain uses TRBV27 and TRBJ2-2; D is perhaps TRBD2 (6 bases). CDR3 nucleotides: TGTGCCAGCAGTCGATCCGGGACTGGGAGGGAGCTGTTTTTT. Its translation is CASSRSGTGRELFF.